The 7 T cell receptor beta chains below come from one sample, sequenced in a study of OX40 agonist ivuxolimab in advanced cancers. The library was built by means of the immunoSEQ multiplex PCR assay. Imported from immuneACCESS, the table was reduced by TCRdb to in-frame sequences with V and J called. These copies leave out some clones; in studies compared against another copy, an unresolved V gene accounts for under half, and the cause of the remainder is not known. The sample table shows fewer than 85,000 clones, and under 95% are seen once. 0.43% of the sample lies in the top ten. Sequencing was performed on CD4+ or CD8+ T cells sorted from blood, taken in a trial of the OX40 agonist ivuxolimab. The receptors derive from an adult with an advanced solid tumor such as melanoma, head and neck, liver or kidney cancer.

This clone was picked up one time. The chain is built from TRBV18 and TRBJ1-2, with a weak D call TRBD1 (5 bases). This CDR3 contains 14 residues. V was shortened by 2 bases and J by 7 bases, with 14 bases between the two germline ends. Looked up from germline, CDR1 is KGHSH and CDR2 is LQKENI. CDR3 bases: TGTGCCAGCTCACCAGGGGCCGAAGTTAGTGGCTACACCTTC. It specifies CASSPGAEVSGYTF. Full variable domain (missing parts from reference TRBV18 and TRBJ1-2): NAGVMQNPRHLVRRRGQEARLRCSPMKGHSHVYWYRQLPEEGLKFMVYLQKENIIDESGMPKERFSAEFPKEGPSILRIQQVVRGDSAAYFCASSPGAEVSGYTFGSGTRLTVV.

The count of this clone is one. In the same sample, other DNA sequences code for this CDR3. This sequence joins TRBV30 and TRBJ2-3, with D uncertain. The CDR3 is 11 residues long. Germline V gives CDR1 GTSNPN, CDR2 SVGIG (reference sequence). V was cut by 1 base and J by 1 base, with 0 bases left in between. The CDR3 loop reads CAWSGTDTQYF. CDR3 nucleotide sequence: TGTGCCTGGAGTGGCACAGATACGCAGTATTTT.

V and J are TRBV28 and TRBJ2-7, with D uncertain. V lost 6 bases to trimming and J lost 2 bases, with 14 bases between them. From germline, CDR1 is MDHEN and CDR2 SYDVKM. The CDR3 covers 14 residues. The CDR3 protein is CASSFSRMAYEQYF. The CDR3 DNA sequence: TGTGCCAGCAGCTTTTCCCGTATGGCCTACGAGCAGTACTTC.

V is TRBV28 and J is TRBJ1-2; D gene ambiguous. The CDR3 covers 14 residues. The V end lost 3 bases, the J end lost 4 bases, and 12 bases lay between the germline ends. Germline CDR1 MDHEN, CDR2 SYDVKM. The CDR3 nucleotides are TGTGCCAGCAGTTTGTATTCACAGCCCTATGGCTACACCTTC. Residues: CASSLYSQPYGYTF.

This chain links TRBV18 with TRBJ2-1; a possible D gene is TRBD2 (6 bases). The germline gives CDR1 KGHSH, CDR2 LQKENI. The CDR3 consists of 16 residues. Trimming stripped 0 bases from V and 6 bases from J, with 15 bases between. This CDR3 reads CASSPPTSASANEQFF. The CDR3 DNA reads as TGTGCCAGCTCACCACCCACTTCCGCTAGCGCCAATGAGCAGTTCTTC.

The chain couples TRBV4-3 to TRBJ1-6, with 9 positions matching TRBD1. J lost 7 bases, V lost 4 bases, and 5 bases had no gene match. Germline assignment: CDR1 LGHNA and CDR2 YSLEER. This CDR3 contains 15 residues. For the CDR3, the DNA is TGCGCCAGCAGCCGGGAACAGGGGGCCAATTCACCCCTCCACTTT. It yields the protein CASSREQGANSPLHF.

J is TRBJ1-1 and V is TRBV6-6; a weak D match, TRBD1 (5 bases). The germline V and J ends were trimmed by 6 bases and 0 bases, with 8 bases remaining between them. The CDR3 has 13 amino acids. Germline assignment: CDR1 MNHNY and CDR2 SVGAGI (reference sequence). The CDR3 DNA reads TGTGCCAGCAGCGGGACGGTGAACACTGAAGCTTTCTTT. It specifies CASSGTVNTEAFF.